One and the same sample provided the 30 T cell receptor beta chains below, sequenced in a study of glioma-infiltrating T cells after dendritic cell vaccination (dated by TCRdb to the mid-2010s). Receptor amplification or capture employed the immunoSEQ multiplex PCR assay. This immuneACCESS table, as held by TCRdb, lists in-frame sequences with V and J called but not all clones. Of the missing ones, under half trace to an unresolved V gene in checked studies; the others have no known cause. This sample holds some 100,000 clones; approximately 87% were observed only once. Around 2.9% of the sample lies in the top ten. Material: blood, obtained before dendritic cell vaccination. These receptor sequences come from a human donor with glioblastoma.

This chain connects TRBV29-1 to TRBJ2-7; 9 bases are a match to TRBD1. Germline-derived CDR1 and CDR2 are SQVTM and ANQGSEA. The CDR3 is 13 amino acids. V lost 4 bases and J lost 2; bases outside the gene matches: 3. The CDR3 region is CSVATGGAYEQYF. CDR3 DNA sequence: TGCAGCGTTGCGACAGGGGGTGCCTACGAGCAGTACTTC.

This rearrangement joins TRBV5-1 to TRBJ2-6; D gene ambiguous. V shed 1 base and J shed 0 bases, with 5 bases lying between them. The germline CDR1 and CDR2 sequences are SGHRS and YFSETQ. There are 15 residues in the CDR3. The CDR3 DNA reads TGCGCCAGCAGCTTGACAGTCTCTGGGGCCAACGTCCTGACTTTC. Its translation is CASSLTVSGANVLTF.

The chain is built from TRBV2 and TRBJ1-2; weak D call: TRBD1 (6 bases). The CDR3 runs 13 residues. Germline CDR1 is SNHLY and CDR2 is FYNNEI. Trimming shortened V by 7 bases and J by 6 bases, and 15 bases separated the two germline ends. The CDR3 DNA follows: TGTGCCAGCACCAGTCTCAGGGGAAATGGCTACACCTTC. Residues: CASTSLRGNGYTF.

CDR3 in amino acids: CASSPETGGSYEQYF. The CDR3 DNA sequence: TGTGCCAGCTCACCAGAAACGGGGGGCTCCTACGAGCAGTACTTC. The gene calls are TRBV18 and TRBJ2-7, with TRBD2 matching 7 bases. V was pared by 2 bases and J by 0 bases, with 4 bases of the junction left unmatched. CDR3 length: 15 residues. CDR1 KGHSH and CDR2 LQKENI come from the germline V gene. The variable domain in full, completed from reference TRBV18 and TRBJ2-7, reads NAGVMQNPRHLVRRRGQEARLRCSPMKGHSHVYWYRQLPEEGLKFMVYLQKENIIDESGMPKERFSAEFPKEGPSILRIQQVVRGDSAAYFCASSPETGGSYEQYFGPGTRLTVT.

Written as DNA, the CDR3 is TGTGCCAGCAGCACAATTAACACAGATACGCAGTATTTT. Its protein is CASSTINTDTQYF. The genes are TRBV7-6 and TRBJ2-3; D is unclear. Trimming removed 5 bases at V and 2 bases at J, with 8 bases between. The CDR3 sequence is 13 residues long. Germline CDR1 and CDR2: SGHVS and FNYEAQ.

J is TRBJ2-3 and V is TRBV9, with 14 bases that match TRBD2. After removal of 4 bases from V and 2 bases from J, the junction contained 3 bases not matched to a gene. Germline V gives CDR1 SGDLS, CDR2 YYNGEE. The CDR3 sequence is 16 residues long. The CDR3 loop is CASSLTSGRVTDTQYF. In DNA, the CDR3 is TGTGCCAGCAGCCTGACTAGCGGGAGGGTCACAGATACGCAGTATTTT.

The chain couples TRBV7-2 to TRBJ2-5; D uncertain. V was clipped by 5 bases and J by 5 bases, with 12 bases between them. The CDR3 has 13 amino acids. Germline CDR1 is SGHTA and CDR2 is FQGNSA. The CDR3 DNA is TGTGCCAGCAGCCCTTCGGGTGGGGAGACCCAGTACTTC. Residues: CASSPSGGETQYF.

This chain joins TRBV12-5 and TRBJ2-3; no clear D. Per the germline V gene, CDR1 is LGHNT and CDR2 is FRNRAP. CDR3 length: 11 amino acids. Trimming took off 5 bases at V and 2 bases at J, with 2 bases between the two ends. CDR3 sequence reads: CASGLTDTQYF. The CDR3 region has the DNA TGTGCTAGTGGTCTCACAGATACGCAGTATTTT. Supplemented by reference TRBV12-5 and TRBJ2-3, the full variable domain reads DARVTQTPRHKVTEMGQEVTMRCQPILGHNTVFWYRQTMMQGLELLAYFRNRAPLDDSGMPKDRFSAEMPDATLATLKIQPSEPRDSAVYFCASGLTDTQYFGPGTRLTVL.

The chain links TRBV6-1 to TRBJ1-3; perhaps TRBD1 as D (5 bases). CDR3 length: 15 amino acids. The germline V gene has CDR1 MNHNS and CDR2 SASEGT. Trimming took 4 bases from V and 2 from J, leaving 12 bases between them. The CDR3 nucleotides are TGTGCCAGCAGTGCATACCCAGGGACTGGAAACACCATATATTTT. As protein: CASSAYPGTGNTIYF.

This rearrangement joins TRBV5-1 to TRBJ2-1, with a weak D call TRBD2 (6 bases). Germline lookup yields CDR1 SGHRS and CDR2 YFSETQ. CDR3 length: 14 residues. Trimming took off 1 base at V and 10 bases at J, with 15 bases between the two ends. The CDR3 DNA sequence: TGCGCCAGCAGCTTGTTCGGGGGAGCAAACGAGCAGTTCTTC. Translated: CASSLFGGANEQFF. Full variable domain (missing parts from reference TRBV5-1 and TRBJ2-1): KAGVTQTPRYLIKTRGQQVTLSCSPISGHRSVSWYQQTPGQGLQFLFEYFSETQRNKGNFPGRFSGRQFSNSRSEMNVSTLELGDSALYLCASSLFGGANEQFFGPGTRLTVL.

The rearrangement uses TRBV5-1 and TRBJ2-5, with 13 nucleotides matching TRBD2. The CDR3 totals 17 residues. Germline V gene sequence: CDR1 SGHRS, CDR2 YFSETQ. V lost 4 bases and J lost 5; bases outside the gene matches: 11. The CDR3 here is CASSLTLAGGRGETQYF. The CDR3 nucleotides are TGCGCCAGCAGCCTGACACTAGCGGGAGGGCGTGGGGAGACCCAGTACTTC. The complete variable domain, with remaining parts taken from reference TRBV5-1 and TRBJ2-5, reads KAGVTQTPRYLIKTRGQQVTLSCSPISGHRSVSWYQQTPGQGLQFLFEYFSETQRNKGNFPGRFSGRQFSNSRSEMNVSTLELGDSALYLCASSLTLAGGRGETQYFGPGTRLLVL.

This rearrangement joins TRBV15 to TRBJ2-5; TRBD1 agrees at 8 bases. Germline-derived CDR1 and CDR2 are LNHNV and YYDKDF (reference sequence). Trimming took 3 bases from V and 4 from J; bases not matched to a gene: 13. CDR3 size: 17 residues. The CDR3 sequence is CATSRGQEATARETQYF. CDR3 DNA: TGTGCCACCAGCAGGGGACAGGAAGCAACAGCGCGAGAGACCCAGTACTTC.

The V and J genes are TRBV4-1 and TRBJ2-5, with 7 bases identical to TRBD2. Germline V lookup: CDR1 MGHRA, CDR2 YSYEKL. The CDR3 is 14 amino acids. J gave up 5 bases and V 5 bases, and 8 bases lay outside the gene matches. The CDR3 loop is CASSVRLAGETQYF. In DNA form, the CDR3 reads TGCGCCAGCAGCGTTCGACTAGCCGGTGAGACCCAGTACTTC.

The V call is TRBV5-1, the J call TRBJ2-1; possibly TRBD1 for D (6 bases). The V end lost 1 base, the J end lost 7 bases, and 9 bases lay between the germline ends. In germline, CDR1 is SGHRS, CDR2 YFSETQ. This CDR3 is built from 13 residues. CDR3: CASSLSQGNEQFF. CDR3 bases: TGCGCCAGCAGCTTGTCCCAGGGGAATGAGCAGTTCTTC.

The chain has TRBV7-9 and TRBJ1-3; D not resolved. Trimming pared 5 bases from V and 0 bases from J, leaving 11 bases between. CDR1 is SEHNR and CDR2 is FQNEAQ in the germline V gene (reference sequence). The length of the CDR3 is 15 residues. In nucleotides, the CDR3 is TGTGCCAGCAGCCACACAGTACACTCTGGAAACACCATATATTTT. It translates to CASSHTVHSGNTIYF.

The chain joins TRBV27 to TRBJ2-1; perhaps TRBD1 as D (5 bases). The CDR3 covers 16 residues. Germline values: CDR1 MNHEY, CDR2 SMNVEV (reference sequence). The V end was cut by 7 bases, the J end by 8 bases, with 24 bases between. CDR3 residues: CASTLGVTAGLHEQFF. DNA for the CDR3: TGTGCCAGCACCTTAGGAGTTACAGCAGGGCTCCATGAGCAGTTCTTC.

The V gene is TRBV7-6, the J gene TRBJ2-5; 9 bases agree with TRBD2. Per germline, CDR1 SGHVS and CDR2 FNYEAQ. This CDR3 is 18 amino acids long. V shed 5 bases and J 2 bases; nucleotides not matched to a gene: 15. For the CDR3, the DNA is TGTGCCAGCAGCCCAGGCAGGGCGGGAGGGAGAGGACAAGAGACCCAGTACTTC. Translating it yields CASSPGRAGGRGQETQYF.

This chain links TRBV4-1 with TRBJ2-7, with D possibly matching TRBD2 (6 bases). The CDR3 length is 15 residues. The germline gives CDR1 MGHRA, CDR2 YSYEKL. V lost 3 bases, J lost 2 bases, and 14 bases lay in between. The CDR3 DNA reads TGCGCCAGCAGCCAGCGGGACGTGGGCCCCTACGAGCAGTACTTC. Its translation is CASSQRDVGPYEQYF.

This chain links TRBV10-3 with TRBJ1-2, with D uncertain. From germline, CDR1 is ENHRY and CDR2 SYGVKD. Trimming removed 8 bases from V and 2 bases from J, with 12 bases in between. This CDR3 is 13 amino acids long. The CDR3 region is CAIARTLNYGYTF. The CDR3 DNA follows: TGTGCCATCGCTAGAACCCTAAACTATGGCTACACCTTC.

The chain employs TRBV10-1 and TRBJ1-2; a possible D gene is TRBD1 (5 bases). The germline V gene has CDR1 WNHNN and CDR2 SYGVQD (reference sequence). V lost 5 bases and J lost 2, with 6 bases in between. This CDR3 has 12 amino acids. CDR3 DNA: TGCGCCAGCAGTTCAGGGAACTATGGCTACACCTTC. Its protein product is CASSSGNYGYTF.

J is TRBJ1-1 and V is TRBV7-9; D not resolved. V was trimmed by 0 bases and J by 3 bases, leaving 8 bases between them. There are 14 residues in the CDR3. The germline CDR1 and CDR2 sequences are SEHNR and FQNEAQ (reference sequence). In DNA form, the CDR3 reads TGTGCCAGCAGCTTAGCGTACGGGGACACTGAAGCTTTCTTT. Protein: CASSLAYGDTEAFF. The full variable domain, in which reference TRBV7-9 and TRBJ1-1 provide the parts outside the CDR3, is DTGVSQNPRHKITKRGQNVTFRCDPISEHNRLYWYRQTLGQGPEFLTYFQNEAQLEKSRLLSDRFSAERPKGSFSTLEIQRTEQGDSAMYLCASSLAYGDTEAFFGQGTRLTVV.

With regard to this clone: In the same sample, other DNA sequences code for this CDR3. This chain links TRBV5-4 with TRBJ2-7; 8 nucleotides match TRBD2. CDR3 size: 14 residues. The germline gives CDR1 SGHNT, CDR2 YYREEE (reference sequence). Germline trimming cut 4 bases from V and 3 bases from J; bases unmatched to any gene: 6. CDR3 region: CASSTGAGVYEQYF. In DNA, the CDR3 is TGTGCCAGCAGCACCGGAGCGGGAGTCTACGAGCAGTACTTC.

The rearrangement uses TRBV10-1 and TRBJ2-1; tentative D call: TRBD1 (5 bases). The V and J ends lost 6 bases and 0 bases respectively, with 12 bases between them. The CDR3 covers 15 residues. Germline values: CDR1 WNHNN, CDR2 SYGVQD (reference sequence). This chain's CDR3 is CASSRDLGSYNEQFF. DNA of the CDR3: TGCGCCAGCAGCAGGGATTTGGGCTCCTACAATGAGCAGTTCTTC.

The V gene is TRBV11-3, the J gene TRBJ2-3; the match to TRBD1 covers 10 bases. J was trimmed by 0 bases and V by 5 bases; bases with no gene match: 8. CDR1 is SGHNT, CDR2 YENEEA, per germline. The CDR3 consists of 17 residues. The CDR3 DNA reads TGTGCCAGCAGCCCGTGGACAGGGGGAGTGAGCACAGATACGCAGTATTTT. This gives the protein CASSPWTGGVSTDTQYF.

The chain has TRBV2 and TRBJ1-5, with D possibly being TRBD1 (5 bases). The CDR3 covers 15 residues. CDR1 is SNHLY and CDR2 is FYNNEI in the germline V gene. V was shortened by 4 bases and J by 3 bases, with 13 bases between the two germline ends. The CDR3 here is CASSAGGTVNQPQHF. The CDR3 nucleotides are TGTGCCAGCAGTGCAGGAGGGACTGTCAATCAGCCCCAGCATTTT. Full variable domain (remainder filled in from reference TRBV2 and TRBJ1-5): EPEVTQTPSHQVTQMGQEVILRCVPISNHLYFYWYRQILGQKVEFLVSFYNNEISEKSEIFDDQFSVERPDGSNFTLKIRSTKLEDSAMYFCASSAGGTVNQPQHFGDGTRLSIL.

This clone was counted once. V gene TRBV10-3 combines with J gene TRBJ1-5, with unresolved D. This CDR3 is built from 20 residues. The ends were cut back, 4 bases at V and 6 bases at J, with 31 bases in the middle. The germline gives CDR1 ENHRY, CDR2 SYGVKD. CDR3 region: CAISVGSGFADPRGSQPQHF. DNA of the CDR3: TGTGCCATCAGTGTGGGTAGTGGGTTTGCGGATCCCCGGGGAAGTCAGCCCCAGCATTTT.

The genes are TRBV6-1 and TRBJ2-2; D may be TRBD1 (5 bases). The CDR3 spans 15 residues. Per germline, CDR1 MNHNS and CDR2 SASEGT. V lost 4 bases and J lost 5, with 14 bases in between. CDR3 sequence reads: CASSAAGRGTGELFF. In nucleotides, the CDR3 is TGTGCCAGCAGTGCCGCAGGGCGAGGTACCGGGGAGCTGTTTTTT.

The V gene is TRBV30, the J gene TRBJ2-5; a weak D match, TRBD2 (5 bases). Germline V gene sequence: CDR1 GTSNPN, CDR2 SVGIG (reference sequence). CDR3 length equals 13 residues. The germline V and J ends were trimmed by 0 bases and 5 bases, with 10 bases remaining between them. The CDR3 is CAWSVSRGETQYF. The CDR3 region has the DNA TGTGCCTGGAGTGTAAGCAGAGGGGAGACCCAGTACTTC.

This clone was picked up one time. The chain uses TRBV7-8 and TRBJ2-7; D unclear. This CDR3 spans 14 amino acids. Germline CDR1 and CDR2: SGHVS and FQNEAQ. V lost 1 base and J 1 base, leaving 8 bases between the germline ends. This CDR3 reads CASSLDVRSYEQYF. The CDR3 DNA reads TGTGCCAGCAGCTTAGATGTCAGGTCCTACGAGCAGTACTTC.

The rearrangement uses TRBV5-8 and TRBJ1-6; D is perhaps TRBD1 (5 bases). The CDR3 covers 16 residues. The germline CDR1 and CDR2 sequences are SGHTS and YDEGEE. V lost 1 base, J lost 9 bases, and 17 bases lay in between. CDR3 DNA sequence: TGTGCCAGCAGCTTGAGGGCAGGAGGCGGGACTTCACCCCTCCACTTT. Protein sequence: CASSLRAGGGTSPLHF.